This TCR beta chain was obtained from a study of CD8+ T cells in alopecia areata. Findings and limits, study-wide: Especially in alopecia totalis/universalis, lesional scalp showed greater clonality than normal scalp did. Among patients, TCR sharing was less clear than in mice, a difference possibly due in part to HLA diversity in the patient population.

Following extraction, RNA underwent reverse transcription to cDNA, which served as the sequencing template. The assay was immunoSEQ multiplex PCR, and TCRdb's table has in-frame clones only and misses some. Here the sample spans about 120,000 clones, about 50% being singletons. In regard to this clone: The antigen is unknown.

The ends were cut back, 1 base at V and 4 bases at J, with 14 bases in the middle. This CDR3 has 15 amino acids. The germline CDR1 and CDR2 sequences are SQVTM and ANQGSEA. Peripheral blood and lesional scalp punch biopsies came from alopecia areata patients. Separation by sorting yielded CD4+ and CD8+ T cells from PBMCs. V gene TRBV29-1 combines with J gene TRBJ2-1; a weak D match, TRBD2 (6 bases). This TCR derives from a human donor with alopecia areata. Material: NKG2D-low CD8+ T cells sorted from blood. The CDR3 coding sequence is TGCAGCGTTGAAGTAACTTCGGAGGGTTACAATGAGCAGTTCTTC. The encoded protein is CSVEVTSEGYNEQFF.